This T cell receptor beta chain originates from a study of PD-L1 blockade in urothelial cancer (dated by TCRdb to about 2017). A note on the overall study: All patients started therapy in the mid-2010s and received atezolizumab 1,200 mg intravenously every 3 weeks. About 90% of the 29 patients were identified as males with urothelial cancer of bladder origin, and a prior smoking history was reported by 18 of 29 patients. An ECOG performance status of 0 or 1 was recorded for the patients, and 0 to 3 prior chemotherapy regimens had been received by the patients. Blood samples were analyzed at 3 weeks after treatment start (second dose) and at 6 weeks after treatment start. Blood samples gave median yields of about 140,000 T cells and tens of thousands of unique TCRs, along with a median clonality of around 0.08. Somatic, immune and clinical correlates of response to PD-L1 blockade with atezolizumab in urothelial cancer were the focus of an exploratory multi-omic analysis. Pretreatment tumor samples and matched peripheral blood, collected serially before and after atezolizumab treatment, underwent TCR sequencing. Durable clinical benefit was defined as a progression-free survival longer than 6 months, and TCR features were additionally tested against progression-free survival and overall survival. In the same patients, whole exome sequencing and RNA sequencing of pretreatment tumors were performed in addition to TCR sequencing. Durable clinical benefit was achieved by nine patients and was not achieved by 20 patients. Around 29 patients had pretreatment blood TCR-seq, around 25 had at least one posttreatment blood collection, and around 25 had tumor TCR-seq. Results the study describes overall, beyond this receptor: Greater expansion of tumor-associated TCR clones in peripheral blood 3 weeks after the start of treatment was observed in patients with durable benefit (n of about 21, p = 0.022). Because of the small sample size (n ≈ 29) and the many exploratory analyses performed, the results are intended to be regarded as hypothesis-generating. Improved progression-free and overall survival was found to be associated with pretreatment peripheral blood TCR clonality below the median.

The label giving this sample's time point can be read as: peripheral blood 6 weeks after treatment start. A total of 25 to 30 patients with locally advanced or metastatic urothelial carcinoma, treated at Memorial Sloan Kettering on a trial protocol, made up the cohort. Peripheral blood mononuclear cells were collected pretreatment and during treatment, at between 1 and 8 total time points per patient. The Qiagen DNeasy Blood extraction kit was used to purify genomic DNA from total PBMCs and tumor samples. PBMCs were collected pretreatment and during treatment, and were isolated and stored as previously described. A word on this clone: The antigen it binds to is not known. No base qualities exist here, and no much larger clone lies one base off it.

To estimate absolute template abundance from read counts, synthetic TCR analog templates were spiked into each PCR. The immunoSEQ assay used bias-controlled V and J gene primers to amplify TCRbeta CDR3 regions from genomic DNA. Rearranged TCRbeta segments were sequenced at approximately 20X coverage. Per the authors' processing: Clustering was used to correct sequencing errors, and CDR3s were annotated against IMGT to assign V, D and J genes. Downstream analyses used only productive TCRbeta rearrangements and left out out-of-frame or stop-codon sequences. Clonality was computed as one minus Shannon entropy normalized by the log of the number of unique productive sequences. Fisher's exact test with Benjamini-Hochberg correction, using a cutoff of adjusted p below 0.01, was how clones that differed between time points or between blood and tumor were identified. TCRdb mirrors the immuneACCESS table, restricted to in-frame sequences. Some clones are absent from its copies; in checked studies, under half trace to an unresolved V gene, and the reason for the others is unknown. The DNA was the basis for D and trimming; V, J and clone size are from that table. This sample gives more than 95,000 clones in total; about 89% of them show up just once. The ten largest clonotypes hold about 1.5% of the sample.

The sample here was PBMCs, taken around atezolizumab (anti-PD-L1) treatment. This TCR was sampled from a man in his sixties with urothelial cancer.

The CDR3 protein is CSGRGTSNTEAFF. The nucleotide sequence reads as follows: TGCAGCGGCAGGGGGACATCGAACACTGAAGCTTTCTTT. The receptor chain draws on TRBV29-1 and TRBJ1-1, with 7 junctional bases fitting TRBD1. CDR1 and CDR2, per the germline V gene, are SQVTM and ANQGSEA. The CDR3 holds 13 amino acids from the cysteine to the phenylalanine. Only the CDR3 DNA is retained, 39 bases long and in frame from the first base. Clipping removes 7 bases from V and 1 base from J, with 6 as the unmatched junction base count.